This TCR beta chain emerged from a study of a mutant IDH1 vaccine in newly diagnosed glioma. Study at large: An approximately 62% male, approximately 38% female split and a mean age of about 43 years characterized treated patients.

Time point here: week 23, last vaccination. The vaccine gave 300 ug of a 20-mer mutant IDH1 peptide subcutaneously per dose. Comment on this clone: Its specificity is unknown.

Data came from immunoSEQ multiplex PCR; TCRdb stores just in-frame clones and leaves some out. The table includes over 45,000 clones, about four fifths detected once. The TCR sequence derives from a man in his forties with glioma. The sequenced sample was PBMCs, obtained from a glioma patient whose treatment included an IDH1 peptide vaccine.

The DNA of the CDR3 is TGCGCCAGCACCGTTGGGGCCGTCTACGAGCAGTACTTC. Amino acid sequence: CASTVGAVYEQYF. The chain has TRBV10-2 and TRBJ2-7, with TRBD1 as a possible D gene (5 bases). In germline, CDR1 is WSHSY, CDR2 SAAADI. V was pared by 7 bases and J by 3 bases, with 13 bases between. There are 13 residues in the CDR3.